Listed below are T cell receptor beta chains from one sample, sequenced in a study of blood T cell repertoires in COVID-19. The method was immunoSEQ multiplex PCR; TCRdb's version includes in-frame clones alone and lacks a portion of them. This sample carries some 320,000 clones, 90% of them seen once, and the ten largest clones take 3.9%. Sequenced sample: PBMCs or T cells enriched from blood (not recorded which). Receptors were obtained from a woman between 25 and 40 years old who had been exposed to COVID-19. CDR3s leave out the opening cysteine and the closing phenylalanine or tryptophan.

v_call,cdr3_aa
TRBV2,ASSDRFNSPLH
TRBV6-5,ASSYNGEQY
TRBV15,ATGGIGQPQH
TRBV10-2,ASSGPLAGGDIYPTDTQY
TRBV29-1,SAETGAYGYT
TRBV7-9,ASGGQTYEQY
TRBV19,ASSGDRGKDYNSPLH
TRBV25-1,ASSDPTVSRGTQY
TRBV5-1,ASSSRGPENNEQF
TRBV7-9,ASAQTGGGETQY
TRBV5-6,ASSLIDRVNTEAF
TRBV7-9,ASSSTGTVSYEQY
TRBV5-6,ASSSIGQGASNQPQH
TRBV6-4,ASSEGWAGPTEAF
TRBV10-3,AISEPGQGFYGYT
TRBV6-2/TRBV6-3,ASSYSVTGKNTEAF
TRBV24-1,ATSDPGQGAGGELF